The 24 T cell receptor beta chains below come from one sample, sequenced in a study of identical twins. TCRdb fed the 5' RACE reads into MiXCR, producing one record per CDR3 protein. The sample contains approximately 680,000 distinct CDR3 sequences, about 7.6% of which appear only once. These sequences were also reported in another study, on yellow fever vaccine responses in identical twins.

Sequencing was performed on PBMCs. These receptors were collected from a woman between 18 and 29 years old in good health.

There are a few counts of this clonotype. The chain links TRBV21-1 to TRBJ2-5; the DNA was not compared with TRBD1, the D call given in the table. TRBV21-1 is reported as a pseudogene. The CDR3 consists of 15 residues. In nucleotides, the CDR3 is TGTGCCAGCAGCAAAAAAGGGACATTTTTGGAGACCCAGTACTTC. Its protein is CASSKKGTFLETQYF.

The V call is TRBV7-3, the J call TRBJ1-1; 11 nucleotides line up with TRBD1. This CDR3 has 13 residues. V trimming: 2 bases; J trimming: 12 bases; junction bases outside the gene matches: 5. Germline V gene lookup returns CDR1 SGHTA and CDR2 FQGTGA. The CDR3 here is CASSLWGQGETFF. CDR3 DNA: TGTGCCAGCAGCTTATGGGGACAGGGGGAAACTTTCTTT.

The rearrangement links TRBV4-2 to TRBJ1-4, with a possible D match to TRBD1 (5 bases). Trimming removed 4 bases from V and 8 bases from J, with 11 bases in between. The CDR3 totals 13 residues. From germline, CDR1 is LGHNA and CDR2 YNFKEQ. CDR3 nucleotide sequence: TGTGCCAGCAGCCCCGACGAGGGGGAAAAACTGTTTTTT. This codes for CASSPDEGEKLFF.

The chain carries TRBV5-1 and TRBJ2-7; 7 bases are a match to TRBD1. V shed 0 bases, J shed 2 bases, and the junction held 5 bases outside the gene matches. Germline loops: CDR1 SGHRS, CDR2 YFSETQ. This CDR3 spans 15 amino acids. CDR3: CASSLVGQATYEQYF. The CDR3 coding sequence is TGCGCCAGCAGCTTGGTTGGACAGGCAACCTACGAGCAGTACTTC.

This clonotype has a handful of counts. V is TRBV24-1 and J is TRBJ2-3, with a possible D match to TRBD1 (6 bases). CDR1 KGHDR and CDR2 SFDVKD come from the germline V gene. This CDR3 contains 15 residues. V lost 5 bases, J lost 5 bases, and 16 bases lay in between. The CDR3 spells CATSGDATGLDTQYF. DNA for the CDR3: TGTGCCACCAGTGGCGACGCAACAGGGTTAGATACGCAGTATTTT.

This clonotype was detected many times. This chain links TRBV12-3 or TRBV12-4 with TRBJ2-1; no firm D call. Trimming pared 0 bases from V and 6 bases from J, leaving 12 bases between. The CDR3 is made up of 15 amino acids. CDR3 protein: CASSLAHSYSNEQFF. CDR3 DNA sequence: TGTGCCAGCAGTTTAGCGCATTCCTATTCCAATGAGCAGTTCTTC.

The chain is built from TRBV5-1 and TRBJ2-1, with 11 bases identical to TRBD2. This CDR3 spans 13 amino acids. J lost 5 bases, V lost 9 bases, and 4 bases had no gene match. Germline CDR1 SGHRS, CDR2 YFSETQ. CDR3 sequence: CATSGLADNEQFF. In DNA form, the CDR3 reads TGCGCCACTTCGGGACTAGCGGACAATGAGCAGTTCTTC.

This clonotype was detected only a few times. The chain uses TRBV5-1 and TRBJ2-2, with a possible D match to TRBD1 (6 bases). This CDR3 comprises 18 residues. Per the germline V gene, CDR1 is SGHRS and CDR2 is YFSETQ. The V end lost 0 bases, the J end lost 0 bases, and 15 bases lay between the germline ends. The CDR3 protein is CASSLDSAGAANTGELFF. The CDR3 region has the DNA TGCGCCAGCAGCTTGGATTCGGCAGGGGCGGCGAACACCGGGGAGCTGTTTTTT. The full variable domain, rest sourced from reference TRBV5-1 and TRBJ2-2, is KAGVTQTPRYLIKTRGQQVTLSCSPISGHRSVSWYQQTPGQGLQFLFEYFSETQRNKGNFPGRFSGRQFSNSRSEMNVSTLELGDSALYLCASSLDSAGAANTGELFFGEGSRLTVL.

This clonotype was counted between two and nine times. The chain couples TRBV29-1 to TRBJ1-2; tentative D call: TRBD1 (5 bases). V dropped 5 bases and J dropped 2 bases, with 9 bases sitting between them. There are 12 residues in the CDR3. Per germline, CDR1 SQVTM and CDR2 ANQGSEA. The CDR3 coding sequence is TGCAGCGTTTTGACAGTGAACTATGGCTACACCTTC. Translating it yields CSVLTVNYGYTF.

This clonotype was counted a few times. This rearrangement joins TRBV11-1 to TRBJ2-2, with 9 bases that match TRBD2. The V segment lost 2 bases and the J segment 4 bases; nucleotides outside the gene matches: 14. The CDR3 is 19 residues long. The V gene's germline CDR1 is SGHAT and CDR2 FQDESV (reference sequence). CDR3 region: CASSLLGGRANQSTGELFF. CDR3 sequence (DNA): TGTGCCAGCAGCTTACTTGGCGGGAGGGCCAATCAAAGCACCGGGGAGCTGTTTTTT.

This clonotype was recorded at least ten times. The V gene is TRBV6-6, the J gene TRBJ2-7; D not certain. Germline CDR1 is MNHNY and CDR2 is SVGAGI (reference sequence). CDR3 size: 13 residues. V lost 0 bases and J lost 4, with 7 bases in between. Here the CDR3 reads CASSYSVGYEQYV. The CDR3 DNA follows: TGTGCCAGCAGTTACTCGGTAGGGTACGAGCAGTACGTC.

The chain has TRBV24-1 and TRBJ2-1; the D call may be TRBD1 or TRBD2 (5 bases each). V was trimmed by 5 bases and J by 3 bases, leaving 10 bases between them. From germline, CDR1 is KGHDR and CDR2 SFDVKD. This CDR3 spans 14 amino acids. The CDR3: CATSGRDVYNEQFF. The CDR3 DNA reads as TGTGCCACCAGTGGTAGGGACGTCTACAATGAGCAGTTCTTC.

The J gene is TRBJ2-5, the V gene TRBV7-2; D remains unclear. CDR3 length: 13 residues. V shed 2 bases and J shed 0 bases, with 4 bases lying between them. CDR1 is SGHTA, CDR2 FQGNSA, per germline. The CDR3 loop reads CASSLSNQETQYF. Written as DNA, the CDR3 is TGTGCCAGCAGCTTATCCAACCAAGAGACCCAGTACTTC.

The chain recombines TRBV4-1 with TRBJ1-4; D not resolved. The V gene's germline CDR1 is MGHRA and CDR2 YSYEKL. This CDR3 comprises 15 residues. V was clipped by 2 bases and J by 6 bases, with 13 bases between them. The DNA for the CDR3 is TGCGCCAGCAGCCAACCGTTGGGCAGAGATGAAAAACTGTTTTTT. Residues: CASSQPLGRDEKLFF.

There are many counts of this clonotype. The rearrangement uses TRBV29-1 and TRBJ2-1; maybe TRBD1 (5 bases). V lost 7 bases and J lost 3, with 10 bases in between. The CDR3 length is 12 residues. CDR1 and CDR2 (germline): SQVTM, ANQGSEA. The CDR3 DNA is TGCAGCGCTTTGACAGACTACAATGAGCAGTTCTTC. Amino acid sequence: CSALTDYNEQFF.

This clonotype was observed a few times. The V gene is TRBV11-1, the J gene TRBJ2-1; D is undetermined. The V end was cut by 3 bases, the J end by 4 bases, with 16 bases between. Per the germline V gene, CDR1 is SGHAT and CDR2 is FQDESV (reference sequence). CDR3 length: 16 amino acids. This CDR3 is CASSLGQAGPYNEQFF. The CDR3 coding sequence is TGTGCCAGCAGCTTGGGTCAAGCAGGCCCTTACAATGAGCAGTTCTTC.

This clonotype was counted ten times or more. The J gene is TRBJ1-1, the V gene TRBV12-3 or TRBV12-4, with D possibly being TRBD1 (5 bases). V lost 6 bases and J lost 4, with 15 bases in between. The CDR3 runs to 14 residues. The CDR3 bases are TGTGCCAGCAGCATGTCCAGGGAACCCACTGAAGCTTTCTTT. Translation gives CASSMSREPTEAFF.

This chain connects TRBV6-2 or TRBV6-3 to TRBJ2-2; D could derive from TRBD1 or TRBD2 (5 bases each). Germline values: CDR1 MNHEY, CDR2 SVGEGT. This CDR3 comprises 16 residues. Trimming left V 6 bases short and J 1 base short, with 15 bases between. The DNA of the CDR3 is TGTGCCAGCAGAACAAGGGTGGGGGTGAACACCGGGGAGCTGTTTTTT. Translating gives CASRTRVGVNTGELFF.

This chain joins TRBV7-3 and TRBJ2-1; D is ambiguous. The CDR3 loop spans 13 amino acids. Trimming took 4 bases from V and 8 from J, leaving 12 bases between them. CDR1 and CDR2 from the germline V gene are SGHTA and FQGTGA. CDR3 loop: CASSSLVTDEQFF. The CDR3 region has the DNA TGTGCCAGCAGCTCTCTCGTAACGGATGAGCAGTTCTTC.

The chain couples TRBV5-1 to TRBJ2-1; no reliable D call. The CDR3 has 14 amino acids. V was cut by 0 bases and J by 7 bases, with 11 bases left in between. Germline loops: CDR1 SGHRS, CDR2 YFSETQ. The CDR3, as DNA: TGCGCCAGCAGCTTGGCCATAACTAATAATGAGCAGTTCTTC. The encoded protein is CASSLAITNNEQFF.

The DNA for the CDR3 is TGTGCCAGCAGAAAGGCCCCAGCGGGGGCGCTGTTCTTC. As protein: CASRKAPAGALFF. The V gene is TRBV7-6, the J gene TRBJ2-1, with 8 bases that match TRBD2. CDR1 is SGHVS, CDR2 FNYEAQ, per germline. Losses at the gene ends were 6 bases for V and 15 bases for J; bases not matched to a gene: 13. The CDR3 consists of 13 residues.

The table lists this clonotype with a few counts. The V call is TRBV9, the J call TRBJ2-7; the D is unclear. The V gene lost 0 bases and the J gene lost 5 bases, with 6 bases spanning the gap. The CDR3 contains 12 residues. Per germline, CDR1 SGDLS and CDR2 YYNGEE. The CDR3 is CASSVDLDEQYF. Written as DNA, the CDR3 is TGTGCCAGCAGCGTAGACTTAGACGAGCAGTACTTC. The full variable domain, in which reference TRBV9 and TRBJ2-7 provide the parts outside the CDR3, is DSGVTQTPKHLITATGQRVTLRCSPRSGDLSVYWYQQSLDQGLQFLIQYYNGEERAKGNILERFSAQQFPDLHSELNLSSLELGDSALYFCASSVDLDEQYFGPGTRLTVT.

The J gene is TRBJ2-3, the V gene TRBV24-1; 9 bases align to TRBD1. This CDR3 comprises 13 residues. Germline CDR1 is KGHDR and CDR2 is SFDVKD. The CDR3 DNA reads TGTGCGACCGGGACAGGGAGCACAGATACGCAGTATTTT. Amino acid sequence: CATGTGSTDTQYF.

CDR3 DNA sequence: TGTGCCTCCACCAAGCACCCGTGGGACACCTATAACTATGGCTACACCTTC. Protein: CASTKHPWDTYNYGYTF. The rearrangement uses TRBV3-1 and TRBJ1-2; D is perhaps TRBD1 (6 bases). V was trimmed by 11 bases and J by 1 base, leaving 26 bases between them. There are 17 residues in the CDR3. Germline V gene lookup returns CDR1 LGHDT and CDR2 YNNKEL (reference sequence). The full variable domain, its missing parts supplied by reference TRBV3-1 and TRBJ1-2, is DTAVSQTPKYLVTQMGNDKSIKCEQNLGHDTMYWYKQDSKKFLKIMFSYNNKELIINETVPNRFSPKSPDKAHLNLHINSLELGDSAVYFCASTKHPWDTYNYGYTFGSGTRLTVV.